These 28 T cell receptor beta chains were all obtained from the same sample, sequenced in a study of blood T cells in healthy people across ages. With a J-beta primer mix and a sample-barcoded 5' primer, a second PCR ran 7 to 11 cycles. In TCRdb, the 5' RACE reads were re-called with MiXCR into one record per CDR3 protein. This table has approximately 900,000 distinct CDR3 sequences, about 44% appearing once. Sequencing was performed on blood. The receptor set was obtained from a man aged 30 to 39 in good health.

The chain joins TRBV12-3 or TRBV12-4 to TRBJ2-5, with D hard to call. The CDR3 loop spans 12 amino acids. Trimming shortened V by 11 bases and J by 1 base, and 11 bases separated the two germline ends. The CDR3 DNA follows: TGTGCCGTCGGTAAACCCCAAGAGACCCAGTACTTC. It yields the protein CAVGKPQETQYF.

This clonotype was found a few times. V gene TRBV25-1 combines with J gene TRBJ1-6; D gene unclear. Trimming stripped 5 bases from V and 4 bases from J, with 18 bases between. This CDR3 is 17 amino acids long. Germline assignment: CDR1 MGHDK and CDR2 SYGVNS. The CDR3: CASSPPGEGTYNSPLHF. The CDR3 DNA is TGTGCCAGCAGTCCGCCCGGGGAGGGCACATATAATTCACCCCTCCACTTT.

This CDR3 reads CSVAWPYNEQFF. In nucleotides, the CDR3 is TGCAGCGTTGCCTGGCCCTACAATGAGCAGTTCTTC. The V gene is TRBV29-1, the J gene TRBJ2-1; no clear D gene. This CDR3 is built from 12 residues. Germline loops: CDR1 SQVTM, CDR2 ANQGSEA. V was trimmed by 4 bases and J by 2 bases, leaving 6 bases between them.

This clonotype appeared many times. V is TRBV6-5 and J is TRBJ2-7, with 10 bases identical to TRBD1. CDR1 is MNHEY, CDR2 SVGAGI, per germline. This CDR3 contains 15 residues. V gave up 4 bases and J gave up 3 bases; unmatched junction bases: 6. The CDR3: CASSSPGQGHYEQYF. CDR3 nucleotides: TGTGCCAGCAGTTCGCCGGGACAGGGGCACTACGAGCAGTACTTC.

The gene calls are TRBV4-1 and TRBJ1-5, with 9 bases aligning to TRBD1. V shed 4 bases and J 5 bases; nucleotides not matched to a gene: 12. CDR3 size: 17 residues. The V gene's germline CDR1 is MGHRA and CDR2 YSYEKL. The CDR3 loop is CASSRTTGQGSHQPQHF. The CDR3 region has the DNA TGCGCCAGCAGCCGGACCACCGGACAGGGGTCGCATCAGCCCCAGCATTTT.

This clonotype was found once. This sequence joins TRBV7-2 and TRBJ2-7; 9 positions agree with TRBD1. Germline lookup yields CDR1 SGHTA and CDR2 FQGNSA. J was trimmed by 7 bases and V by 4 bases; bases with no gene match: 11. This CDR3 spans 15 amino acids. CDR3 nucleotides: TGTGCCAGCAGCTCCCAGACAGGGGGGGGTTTGGAGCAGTACTTC. Its protein is CASSSQTGGGLEQYF.

The chain joins TRBV5-1 to TRBJ2-1; 7 bases line up with TRBD2. CDR1 is SGHRS, CDR2 YFSETQ, per germline. With 0 bases clipped from V and 6 bases from J, the junction kept 3 bases outside the gene matches. CDR3 length equals 14 residues. CDR3 in DNA: TGCGCCAGCAGCTTGGGCAGCGGGGTCAATGAGCAGTTCTTC. Residues: CASSLGSGVNEQFF.

Note on this clonotype: A read error may produce the germline difference seen at one junction end. The chain is built from TRBV6-2 or TRBV6-3 and TRBJ2-4, with D hard to call. Germline CDR1 and CDR2: MNHEY and SVGEGT. The CDR3 consists of 12 residues. CDR3 coding DNA: TGTGCCGGCAGCTCCACGGGAAACATTCAGTACTTC. Translated, it gives CAGSSTGNIQYF.

This clonotype was detected a few times. The V call is TRBV6-5, the J call TRBJ1-5; unclear D gene. V was pared by 5 bases and J by 7 bases, with 18 bases between. CDR1 and CDR2 (germline): MNHEY, SVGAGI. There are 15 residues in the CDR3. CDR3 amino acids: CASSLGRYSGQPQHF. CDR3 nucleotides: TGTGCCAGCAGTCTAGGACGGTATAGCGGCCAGCCCCAGCATTTT.

For the CDR3, the DNA is TGTGCCAGCAGCGTAGTCAACAGGGGGAACACTGAAGCTTTCTTT. It codes for CASSVVNRGNTEAFF. The chain carries TRBV9 and TRBJ1-1, with 7 bases lining up with TRBD1. This CDR3 contains 15 residues. CDR1 and CDR2 (germline): SGDLS, YYNGEE. With V trimmed by 0 bases and J by 1 base, 3 bases remained unmatched.

The sample holds a few counts of this clonotype. The CDR3 region is CASSAQGYNLYEQYF. In nucleotides, the CDR3 is TGTGCCAGCAGTGCCCAGGGTTATAACCTCTACGAGCAGTACTTC. The chain combines TRBV6-1 with TRBJ2-7, with D perhaps matching TRBD1 (5 bases). The V gene's germline CDR1 is MNHNS and CDR2 SASEGT. V was trimmed by 4 bases and J by 3 bases, leaving 16 bases between them. This CDR3 has 15 amino acids.

The chain employs TRBV3-1 and TRBJ1-2; D ambiguous. CDR1 and CDR2 from the germline V gene are LGHDT and YNNKEL (reference sequence). Trimming stripped 1 base from V and 7 bases from J, with 4 bases between. The CDR3 runs to 11 residues. DNA for the CDR3: TGTGCCAGCAGCCAAGCGAGTGGCTACACCTTC. It translates to CASSQASGYTF.

This sequence joins TRBV20-1 and TRBJ1-4; weak D call: TRBD1 (5 bases). The CDR3 totals 13 residues. V was pared by 2 bases and J by 8 bases, with 12 bases between. Germline CDR1 is DFQATT and CDR2 is SNEGSKA (reference sequence). The CDR3 region is CSARTGTGEKLFF. In DNA form, the CDR3 reads TGCAGTGCTAGAACCGGGACTGGGGAAAAACTGTTTTTT.

This clonotype was seen just once. The V gene is TRBV25-1, the J gene TRBJ2-7; D possibly corresponds to TRBD2 (6 bases). The ends were cut back, 5 bases at V and 4 bases at J, with 12 bases in the middle. The CDR3 spans 13 residues. Germline assignment: CDR1 MGHDK and CDR2 SYGVNS. The chain's CDR3 is CASSPRGKYEQYF. The CDR3 coding sequence is TGTGCCAGCAGTCCACGGGGGAAATACGAGCAGTACTTC.

J is TRBJ2-1 and V is TRBV12-3 or TRBV12-4, with D possibly being TRBD2 (6 bases). This CDR3 comprises 12 residues. V dropped 5 bases and J dropped 14 bases, with 16 bases sitting between them. CDR3 amino acids: CASSPRLVLKFF. The CDR3 region has the DNA TGTGCCAGCAGTCCCAGACTAGTCTTAAAGTTCTTC.

The genes are TRBV7-2 and TRBJ1-2, with D possibly TRBD1 on 5 matching bases. CDR1 is SGHTA and CDR2 is FQGNSA in the germline V gene. The CDR3 loop spans 15 amino acids. The ends were cut back, 1 base at V and 7 bases at J, with 16 bases in the middle. The CDR3 DNA follows: TGTGCCAGCAGCTTAGATACCAGGGAGTGGGGTGGCTACACCTTC. Encoded protein: CASSLDTREWGGYTF. The full variable domain, its missing parts supplied by reference TRBV7-2 and TRBJ1-2, is GAGVSQSPSNKVTEKGKDVELRCDPISGHTALYWYRQSLGQGLEFLIYFQGNSAPDKSGLPSDRFSAERTGGSVSTLTIQRTQQEDSAVYLCASSLDTREWGGYTFGSGTRLTVV.

The chain uses TRBV7-2 and TRBJ2-3, with 7 bases fitting TRBD2. The J segment lost 7 bases and the V segment lost 1 base, leaving 8 bases of the junction unmatched. The CDR3 runs to 15 residues. The germline V gene encodes CDR1 SGHTA and CDR2 FQGNSA. CDR3 residues: CASSLDWGGLNTQYF. CDR3 coding DNA: TGTGCCAGCAGCTTAGATTGGGGGGGACTGAATACGCAGTATTTT.

V usage is TRBV5-5 and J usage is TRBJ2-3, with TRBD2 matching 9 bases. The CDR3 loop spans 18 amino acids. The ends lost 0 bases at V and 3 bases at J; junction bases unmatched: 11. CDR1 is SGHKS, CDR2 YYEKEE, per germline (reference sequence). This CDR3 is CASSLAGGSGGSTDTQYF. DNA for the CDR3: TGTGCCAGCAGCTTGGCGGGAGGGAGCGGGGGGTCTACAGATACGCAGTATTTT.

In this sample, this clonotype turned up a few times. The chain links TRBV11-2 to TRBJ1-1; a weak D match, TRBD1 (5 bases). The germline gives CDR1 SGHAT, CDR2 FQNNGV. The CDR3 covers 15 residues. Trimming pared 5 bases from V and 0 bases from J, leaving 13 bases between. CDR3: CASSHPGGMNTEAFF. CDR3 nucleotide sequence: TGTGCCAGCAGCCATCCCGGGGGGATGAACACTGAAGCTTTCTTT.

This chain connects TRBV6-5 to TRBJ2-7; TRBD1 agrees at 8 bases. The CDR3 runs to 15 residues. Trimming took 2 bases from V and 6 from J; bases not matched to a gene: 9. CDR1 and CDR2 from the germline V gene are MNHEY and SVGAGI. CDR3 coding DNA: TGTGCCAGCAGTTACAACGGCAGGGGGCTGGGCGAGCAGTACTTC. Residues: CASSYNGRGLGEQYF.

This chain connects TRBV20-1 to TRBJ2-7; 8 positions match TRBD1. Trimming at V came to 6 bases and at J to 4 bases, leaving 14 bases not matched to a gene. Germline V lookup: CDR1 DFQATT, CDR2 SNEGSKA (reference sequence). This CDR3 is built from 15 residues. The CDR3 reads CSANPSGTGGYEQYF. DNA of the CDR3: TGCAGTGCCAACCCTTCCGGGACAGGTGGATACGAGCAGTACTTC.

The gene calls are TRBV29-1 and TRBJ1-2; 8 bases are shared with TRBD1. The CDR3 runs to 14 residues. Losses at the gene ends were 4 bases for V and 3 bases for J; bases not matched to a gene: 7. Germline CDR1 SQVTM, CDR2 ANQGSEA. The chain's CDR3 is CSVVPGQGDYGYTF. The CDR3, as DNA: TGCAGCGTTGTGCCAGGACAGGGCGACTATGGCTACACCTTC.

This chain connects TRBV6-5 to TRBJ2-7, with 8 bases lining up with TRBD2. The CDR3 totals 15 residues. Trimming took 2 bases from V and 1 from J; bases not matched to a gene: 4. Germline CDR1 and CDR2: MNHEY and SVGAGI. CDR3 in amino acids: CASSYGQRESYEQYF. The CDR3 nucleotides read TGTGCCAGCAGTTACGGTCAGCGGGAGTCCTACGAGCAGTACTTC.

This clonotype was picked up a small number of times. The chain joins TRBV7-9 to TRBJ2-5; TRBD1 agrees at 8 bases. Germline CDR1 reads SEHNR; CDR2 reads FQNEAQ (reference sequence). This CDR3 spans 16 amino acids. With 3 bases clipped from V and 4 bases from J, the junction kept 10 bases outside the gene matches. The CDR3 region has the DNA TGTGCCAGCAGCTTTCTTTTGGACAGGGAAGGAGAGACCCAGTACTTC. Encoded protein: CASSFLLDREGETQYF.

The chain joins TRBV5-5 to TRBJ2-7; 7 positions agree with TRBD1. This CDR3 is built from 14 residues. Germline CDR1 is SGHKS and CDR2 is YYEKEE (reference sequence). V was clipped by 0 bases and J by 5 bases; unmatched bases: 5. DNA of the CDR3: TGTGCCAGCAGCTTGGACCTCGACAGGGACGAGCAGTACTTC. Protein sequence: CASSLDLDRDEQYF.

The gene calls are TRBV7-2 and TRBJ2-2; D not certain. The length of the CDR3 is 15 residues. The germline V gene encodes CDR1 SGHTA and CDR2 FQGNSA. Trimming stripped 5 bases from V and 1 base from J, with 11 bases between. The CDR3 loop reads CASSLTPENTGELFF. CDR3 coding DNA: TGTGCCAGCAGCCTCACCCCGGAGAACACCGGGGAGCTGTTTTTT.

The CDR3: CASSSFLGDEQYF. CDR3 DNA: TGTGCCAGCAGTTCTTTTCTAGGGGACGAGCAGTACTTC. The chain is built from TRBV12-3 or TRBV12-4 and TRBJ2-5, with TRBD1 as a possible D gene (5 bases). TRBJ2-7 explains the end of the DNA better; the J call may be wrong. This CDR3 has 13 amino acids.

This clonotype was observed a single time. The genes are TRBV4-2 and TRBJ2-5; 13 nucleotides align to TRBD2. Germline V gene sequence: CDR1 LGHNA, CDR2 YNFKEQ. The V segment lost 0 bases and the J segment 11 bases; nucleotides outside the gene matches: 12. The CDR3 has 17 residues. The CDR3 sequence is CASSQDPGLAGDAKQYF. Here the CDR3 DNA reads TGTGCCAGCAGCCAAGACCCTGGACTAGCGGGGGATGCCAAGCAGTACTTC.